The next 12 T cell receptor beta chains were all read from a single sample in a study of T cell repertoires in aging, cancer and after chemotherapy. Multiplex touch-down PCR with TRB-A/B primers amplified rearranged V-D-J TRB sequences. MiXCR, run by TCRdb on the multiplex PCR reads, gives a single entry per CDR3 protein. The sample carries under 6,000 distinct CDR3 sequences, 28% recorded once. The template was genomic DNA from peripheral blood, not RNA. Sequences were obtained from blood. Receptor source: a human donor with a solid tumor.

The rearrangement joins TRBV19 to TRBJ2-7; D might be TRBD2 (6 bases). The CDR3 loop spans 15 amino acids. Germline V gives CDR1 LNHDA, CDR2 SQIVND (reference sequence). Deletions cut 3 bases from V and 3 bases from J, with 15 bases between. The CDR3: CASSIVSGSFYEQYF. The CDR3 coding sequence is TGTGCCAGTAGTATCGTATCCGGGAGTTTCTACGAGCAGTACTTC.

The chain links TRBV20-1 to TRBJ1-5; D unclear. Germline values: CDR1 DFQATT, CDR2 SNEGSKA (reference sequence). The ends were cut back, 1 base at V and 0 bases at J, with 10 bases in the middle. This CDR3 contains 15 residues. The CDR3: CSARAEQLSNQPQHF. CDR3 in DNA: TGCAGTGCTAGAGCGGAACAGCTTAGCAATCAGCCCCAGCATTTT.

This chain links TRBV4-3 with TRBJ2-3; unclear D gene. Between the trimmed V and J ends, which lost 5 bases and 4 bases, there was a span of 10 bases. The germline CDR1 and CDR2 sequences are LGHNA and YSLEER. The length of the CDR3 is 13 residues. CDR3 nucleotides: TGCGCCAGCAGCAATATCTTCCCAGATACGCAGTATTTT. Protein: CASSNIFPDTQYF.

A note on this clonotype: This clone may be a read error of a much larger clone one base away. The rearrangement uses TRBV6-2 or TRBV6-3 and TRBJ2-1, with TRBD1 as a possible D gene (5 bases). The CDR3 spans 13 residues. Deletions cut 2 bases from V and 7 bases from J, with 9 bases between. CDR1 is MNHEY, CDR2 SVGEGT, per germline. CDR3 nucleotide sequence: TGTGCCAGCAGTTACGGGGCTTGTAATGAGCAGTTCTTC. Translated: CASSYGACNEQFF.

J is TRBJ1-5 and V is TRBV20-1; 7 bases map to TRBD1. The junction had 11 bases not matched to a gene; V was cut back by 6 bases and J by 3 bases. This CDR3 has 15 residues. Per germline, CDR1 DFQATT and CDR2 SNEGSKA (reference sequence). CDR3 nucleotide sequence: TGCAGTGCAAGGGAAGGGACAGAAATCAATCAGCCCCAGCATTTT. Translated: CSAREGTEINQPQHF.

This clonotype is medium-sized (0.01 to 0.1%) in the sample. The rearrangement joins TRBV24-1 to TRBJ2-2; D might be TRBD1 (6 bases). Trimming pared 6 bases from V and 1 base from J, leaving 8 bases between. Per germline, CDR1 KGHDR and CDR2 SFDVKD. The CDR3 has 14 amino acids. The CDR3 protein is CATSRGQNTGELFF. The CDR3 bases are TGTGCCACCAGTCGGGGACAGAACACCGGGGAGCTGTTTTTT.

The chain is built from TRBV10-3 and TRBJ1-5; 10 positions match TRBD1. V lost 11 bases, J lost 11 bases, and 9 bases stayed unmatched. The CDR3 runs to 12 residues. Germline V lookup: CDR1 ENHRY, CDR2 SYGVKD. CDR3 in amino acids: CAVGQGGSAQHF. CDR3 coding DNA: TGTGCCGTAGGACAGGGGGGATCGGCCCAGCATTTT.

As to this clonotype: A much larger clone differs from this one at a single base, so this may be a read error. The chain has TRBV6-6 and TRBJ1-4, with TRBD1 as a possible D gene (5 bases). Per the germline V gene, CDR1 is MNHNY and CDR2 is SVGAGI (reference sequence). CDR3 size: 19 residues. This CDR3 is CASSRAPAATFATNKKLFF. The CDR3 DNA follows: TGTGCCAGCAGCAGGGCACCAGCAGCAACATTTGCAACTAATAAAAAACTGTTTTTT.

Notes on this clonotype: This may be a read error, as it is one base from a much larger clone. The chain links TRBV6-1 to TRBJ2-2; D possibly corresponds to TRBD2 (5 bases). The CDR3 runs to 13 residues. Germline V lookup: CDR1 MNHNS, CDR2 SASEGT. The CDR3 nucleotides are TGTGCCAGCAGTGGTCAATTCACCGGGGATCTGTTTTTT. This encodes CASSGQFTGDLFF.

This clonotype was observed a few times. The chain links TRBV5-4 to TRBJ2-1; possible D gene TRBD1, 6 bases. The germline V gene encodes CDR1 SGHNT and CDR2 YYREEE (reference sequence). The CDR3 runs 14 residues. V lost 4 bases, J lost 7 bases, and 15 bases lay in between. CDR3 sequence (DNA): TGTGCCAGCAGCGTGGACCAGGGGTGGAATGAGCAGTTCTTC. It codes for CASSVDQGWNEQFF.

In this sample, this clonotype is medium-sized. This chain links TRBV6-5 with TRBJ2-5; TRBD1 might be the D (6 bases). The ends were cut back, 5 bases at V and 4 bases at J, with 14 bases in the middle. CDR1 MNHEY and CDR2 SVGAGI come from the germline V gene. This CDR3 region has 14 residues. CDR3 bases: TGTGCCAGCAGTCCATGGACAGCGACAGAGACCCAGTACTTC. Residues: CASSPWTATETQYF.

This clonotype has only a few counts. V gene TRBV24-1 combines with J gene TRBJ2-1; unclear D gene. V was clipped by 10 bases and J by 0 bases, with 15 bases between them. Per the germline V gene, CDR1 is KGHDR and CDR2 is SFDVKD. This CDR3 has 15 residues. The CDR3 loop is CATASSRSSYNEQFF. In DNA, the CDR3 is TGTGCCACTGCCAGCAGCAGGAGCTCCTACAATGAGCAGTTCTTC.